This T cell receptor (beta chain) derives from a study of circulating CD8 cells and anti-PD-1 response in melanoma. Overall study results and limits: Some patients were treatment-naive; others were previously treated.

The QIAseq Immune Repertoire TCR panel built the libraries from roughly 15 ng of total RNA. TCRdb itself ran the reads through MiXCR, one entry per CDR3 protein. The data show hundreds of distinct CDR3 sequences, over 7.5% seen once. Four subsets defined by PD-1 and/or TIGIT were sorted from live CD3+CD8+TCRalphabeta+ cells. The sample holds a few counts of this clonotype. The antigen is not known. A read error may be the cause here, since a much bigger clone is one base away. From germline, CDR1 is MDHEN and CDR2 SYDVKM. The CDR3 runs to 17 residues. Unmatched junction bases numbered 18, after V lost 5 bases and J lost 6 bases.

The receptor was derived from a human donor with melanoma. The rearrangement uses TRBV28 and TRBJ2-7; TRBD2 matches 8 bases. Sequencing was performed on CD8+ T cells from PBMCs, taken at baseline or after one month of anti-PD-1 therapy (not recorded which). The CDR3 region is CASSATAGGEIVGEQYF. The CDR3 DNA follows: TGTGCCAGCAGTGCCACGGCGGGGGGAGAGATCGTAGGCGAGCAGTACTTC.